This T cell receptor beta chain was obtained from a study of cytomegalovirus exposure and HLA in healthy donors. CDR3 size: 15 residues. Germline V gene data show CDR1 as LGHNA and CDR2 as YSLEER. With V trimmed by 4 bases and J by 6 bases, 10 bases remained unmatched. A remark on this clone: As yet, its antigen is unknown.

The PCR made use of 60 Vbeta and 13 Jbeta primers. In the authors' methods: Later reanalysis found around 84 million unique TCR beta chains, approximately 11 million of them shared. The assay was immunoSEQ multiplex PCR, and TCRdb's table has in-frame clones only and misses some. The D gene and trimming were derived from the DNA, and the V and J assignments and clone size from that table. Among about 150,000 clones listed, 70% to 90% were seen once. Study conclusions and caveats: Despite most TCR sequences being rare, some public TCRs occurred in many donors. A later examination showed that TCR association rates differed by HLA locus, with DRB1 most and HLA-C fewest. 150 to 200 TCR beta chains were listed as cytomegalovirus-associated.

The V gene is TRBV4-3, the J gene TRBJ1-1; 8 bases align to TRBD1. Sequencing was carried out using PBMCs. This receptor was taken from a man younger than 45 in good health and CMV-seropositive. The CDR3 region is CASSRRTGNRAEAFF. As DNA, the CDR3 is TGCGCCAGCAGCCGAAGGACAGGGAATCGGGCTGAAGCTTTCTTT.